The rows below give T cell receptor beta chains drawn from one sample of a study of shared clonotypes between healthy human individuals. Repertoires were generated with immunoSEQ multiplex PCR, while TCRdb's copy carries only in-frame clones and drops some. The sample has roughly 640,000 clones, 97% seen once; the top ten hold around 0.057%. Input material: naive CD4+ T cells sorted from blood. The receptors shown here come from a woman aged 30 to 39 in good health. Both conserved end residues are part of each CDR3. A D gene is named only where the DNA matches it firmly. Size tells how often a clone was seen (once, few, many) or the class of an expanded clone, and some rows leave it out.

D gene	clone size	J gene	V gene	CDR3 DNA	CDR3 protein
-	-	TRBJ2-5	TRBV20-1	TGCAGTGTGAAGTTTTCTGAGACCCAGTACTTC	CSVKFSETQYF
TRBD2	-	TRBJ2-5	TRBV5-1	TGCGCCAGCAGCCCAGTACAAGGGACTAGCGGGACTCGTCAAGAGACCCAGTACTTC	CASSPVQGTSGTRQETQYF
-	-	TRBJ1-2	TRBV28	TGTGCCGGACGAAGGCCGGGGGCGGTCTATGGCTACACCTTC	CAGRRPGAVYGYTF
TRBD2	-	TRBJ2-7	TRBV25-1	TGTGCCAGCAGTGAACTGGTCGGGGGGGCGTCCTACGAGCAGTACTTC	CASSELVGGASYEQYF
-	-	TRBJ1-2	TRBV28	TGTGCCAGCAGTTTTTCGGACAGATCCTATGGCTACACCTTC	CASSFSDRSYGYTF
-	-	TRBJ2-7	TRBV11-1	TGTGCCAGCAGCCACGGACAGCCGCCCTACGAGCAGTACTTC	CASSHGQPPYEQYF
-	-	TRBJ2-2	TRBV10-3	TGTGCCATCAGTGAAGAGAACACCGGGGAGCTGTTTTTT	CAISEENTGELFF
TRBD2	-	TRBJ2-3	TRBV27	TGTGCCAGCAGCTCCCCTCTACTAGCGGGAGGGACAGATACGCAGTATTTT	CASSSPLLAGGTDTQYF
-	-	TRBJ1-3	TRBV7-9	TGTGCCAGCAGCTTAGCATTGGGGGCCTCTGGAAACACCATATATTTT	CASSLALGASGNTIYF
-	-	TRBJ2-7	TRBV2	TGTGCCAGCAGTTCTCGGGGTTCCTACGAGCAGTACTTC	CASSSRGSYEQYF
-	-	TRBJ1-4	TRBV4-1	TGCGCCAGCAGCCTAATATTGGGAGAAAAACTGTTTTTT	CASSLILGEKLFF
TRBD2	-	TRBJ2-3	TRBV6-1	TGTGCCAGCAGTGAACTACCCGGGACTAGCGGCACAGATACGCAGTATTTT	CASSELPGTSGTDTQYF
-	-	TRBJ1-5	TRBV28	TGTGCCAGCAGCTCCCAGGGTTTTCAGCCCCAGCATTTT	CASSSQGFQPQHF
-	-	TRBJ2-7	TRBV6-1	TGTGCCAGCAGTGACAGGGTGGTTTACGAGCAGTACTTC	CASSDRVVYEQYF
TRBD2	-	TRBJ2-4	TRBV6-5	TGTGCCAGCAGTTCCGGGACTAGCGCTAAAAACATTCAGTACTTC	CASSSGTSAKNIQYF
-	-	TRBJ2-5	TRBV7-7	TGTGCCAGCAGCTTAGGGGCAAAAGAGACCCAGTACTTC	CASSLGAKETQYF
-	-	TRBJ2-3	TRBV9	TGTGCCAGCAGCACAACAGGGCCCACAGATACGCAGTATTTT	CASSTTGPTDTQYF
TRBD2	-	TRBJ2-3	TRBV29-1	TGCAGCGTTGAACCAAGACTAGCGTTCGCAGATACGCAGTATTTT	CSVEPRLAFADTQYF
-	-	TRBJ2-5	TRBV27	TGTGCCAGCAGTTTATATGGACGTGAGACCCAGTACTTC	CASSLYGRETQYF
-	once	TRBJ2-5	TRBV7-6	TGTGCCAGCAGCTTAGTAGGACCTCAAGAGACCCAGTACTTC	CASSLVGPQETQYF
-	once	TRBJ2-3	TRBV11-2	TGTGCCAGCAGCTTAGATTTAGATACGCAGTATTTT	CASSLDLDTQYF
-	-	TRBJ1-5	TRBV2	TGTGCCAGCAGTGAGGGTTATGGGGGCTGGCCCCAGCATTTT	CASSEGYGGWPQHF
TRBD2	-	TRBJ2-1	TRBV11-2	TGTGCCAGCAGCTTAACCACTAGCGGGAATAACAATGAGCAGTTCTTC	CASSLTTSGNNNEQFF
TRBD1	-	TRBJ1-2	TRBV14	TGTGCCAGCAGCGAAAGTTTCAGACAGGGGAGATCCTATGGCTACACCTTC	CASSESFRQGRSYGYTF
-	once	TRBJ1-4	TRBV2	TGTGCCAGCGGATGGACAGTTGAAAAACTGTTTTTT	CASGWTVEKLFF
TRBD1	-	TRBJ1-5	TRBV18	TGTGCCAGCTCACCAACCTGGGTAGGGACAGCGACCTTGGGGACCCAGCATTTT	CASSPTWVGTATLGTQHF
-	few	TRBJ2-7	TRBV19	TGTGCCAGTAGTACCGGTCACCCCGGCGAGCAGTACTTC	CASSTGHPGEQYF
-	-	TRBJ1-5	TRBV10-2	TGCGCCAGCAGTGAGTCGGGTGTTAAACAGCCCCAGCATTTT	CASSESGVKQPQHF
TRBD1	-	TRBJ2-2	TRBV2	TGTGCCAGCAGTGTTGACCAGGGGGCCGCCGGGGAGCTGTTTTTT	CASSVDQGAAGELFF
TRBD1	-	TRBJ1-4	TRBV25-1	TGTGCCAGCAGACAACAGGGGGTAGAAAAACTGTTTTTT	CASRQQGVEKLFF
TRBD2	-	TRBJ2-7	TRBV19	TGTGCCAGTAGTCTACTAGCGGGAGTAGGCGAGCAGTACTTC	CASSLLAGVGEQYF
-	-	TRBJ1-2	TRBV4-1	TGCGCCAGCAGCCAAGATTTGGCCTATGGCTACACCTTC	CASSQDLAYGYTF
-	once	TRBJ1-6	TRBV28	TGTGCCAGCCAAAGTTCAGGGAGCTCCTATAATTCACCCCTCCACTTT	CASQSSGSSYNSPLHF
TRBD2	-	TRBJ2-7	TRBV11-2	TGTGCCAGCAGCACCATCAGAACTAGCGGGAGGGCCTACGAGCAGTACTTC	CASSTIRTSGRAYEQYF
-	-	TRBJ2-7	TRBV28	TGTGCCAGCAGTAGACTGACGGATGCCTACGAGCAGTACTTC	CASSRLTDAYEQYF
TRBD1	-	TRBJ2-2	TRBV7-8	TGTGCCAGCAGCCGCAAGGCAGTAGGGACAGGGGCCACCGGGGAGCTGTTTTTT	CASSRKAVGTGATGELFF
-	-	TRBJ2-6	TRBV9	TGTGCCAGCAGCGTAGGCGTAGCTGGGGCCAACGTCCTGACTTTC	CASSVGVAGANVLTF
-	-	TRBJ2-7	TRBV7-2	TGTGCCAGCAGCACAGGCGTCCCCGGGGCGCGAGAGCAGTACTTC	CASSTGVPGAREQYF
TRBD2	-	TRBJ2-7	TRBV5-1	TGCGCCAGCGGTCGCACTAGCGGGAGGGCGACCTACGAGCAGTACTTC	CASGRTSGRATYEQYF